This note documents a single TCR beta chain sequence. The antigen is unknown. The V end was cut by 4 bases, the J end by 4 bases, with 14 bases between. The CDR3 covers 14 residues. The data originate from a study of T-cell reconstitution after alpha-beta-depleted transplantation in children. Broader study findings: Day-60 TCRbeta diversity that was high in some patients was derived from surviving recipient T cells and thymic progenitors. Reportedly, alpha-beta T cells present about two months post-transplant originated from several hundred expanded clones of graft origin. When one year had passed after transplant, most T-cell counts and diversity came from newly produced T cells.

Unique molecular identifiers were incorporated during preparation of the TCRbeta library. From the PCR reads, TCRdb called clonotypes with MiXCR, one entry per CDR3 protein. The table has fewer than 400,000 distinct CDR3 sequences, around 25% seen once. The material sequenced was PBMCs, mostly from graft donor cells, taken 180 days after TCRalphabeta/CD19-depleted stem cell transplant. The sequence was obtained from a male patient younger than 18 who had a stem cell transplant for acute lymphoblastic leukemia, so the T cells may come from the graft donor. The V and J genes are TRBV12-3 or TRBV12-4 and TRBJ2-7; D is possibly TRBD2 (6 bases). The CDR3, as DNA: TGTGCCAGCAGTTCCCGGGAGAAGCAATACGAGCAGTACTTC. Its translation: CASSSREKQYEQYF.